This TCR beta chain emerged from a study of T-cell reconstitution after alpha-beta-depleted transplantation in children. Whole-study results and caveats: Alpha-beta T cells present about two months after transplant were reported to originate from several hundred expanded graft clones.

This clonotype is a singleton in its sample. Its antigen is not identified. Unique molecular identifiers tagged the TCRbeta library. From the PCR reads, TCRdb called clonotypes with MiXCR, one entry per CDR3 protein. The table lists around 370,000 distinct CDR3 sequences, around 16% of them singletons, with around 38% in the top ten. This specimen consisted of PBMCs, mostly from graft donor cells, obtained 360 days after TCRalphabeta/CD19-depleted stem cell transplant. The TCR was taken from a male patient under 10 years old who had a stem cell transplant for acute lymphoblastic leukemia, so the T cells may come from the graft donor.

The CDR3 DNA sequence: TGCGCCAGCAGCCAAGCCCTCGACGGTCACTACGAGCAGTACTTC. This sequence encodes CASSQALDGHYEQYF. The chain carries TRBV4-3 and TRBJ2-7; D is undetermined. Trimming removed 1 base at V and 3 bases at J, with 13 bases between. CDR1 is LGHNA, CDR2 YSLEER, per germline. The CDR3 has 15 amino acids.